A single sample gave rise to the 5 T cell receptor beta chains below, sequenced in a study of graft-versus-host responses after intestinal transplantation. Profiled with immunoSEQ multiplex PCR; TCRdb holds only in-frame clones, not every one. The sample includes some 100,000 clones, about nine tenths of them seen just once. No antigen has been assigned to these receptors. Sample: unstimulated CD8+ T cells sorted from spleen or lymph node cells, taken before transplant. Every receptor here comes from a human donor who was the organ donor for an intestinal transplant.

This clone appeared a few times. The CDR3 sequence: CASSAGPGTTYEQYF. CDR3 sequence (DNA): TGTGCCAGCAGCGCCGGACCTGGGACTACCTACGAGCAGTACTTC. V gene TRBV9 combines with J gene TRBJ2-7; 7 bases align to TRBD2. The germline gives CDR1 SGDLS, CDR2 YYNGEE. The trim removed 3 bases at V and 2 bases at J, leaving 8 bases unmatched. The CDR3 extends over 15 amino acids. The whole variable domain, remainder taken from reference TRBV9 and TRBJ2-7, is DSGVTQTPKHLITATGQRVTLRCSPRSGDLSVYWYQQSLDQGLQFLIQYYNGEERAKGNILERFSAQQFPDLHSELNLSSLELGDSALYFCASSAGPGTTYEQYFGPGTRLTVT.

The rearrangement joins TRBV19 to TRBJ2-1; 14 bases line up with TRBD2. The CDR3 extends over 16 amino acids. CDR1 and CDR2 from the germline V gene are LNHDA and SQIVND (reference sequence). The V and J ends lost 3 bases and 8 bases, in that order; junction bases with no gene match: 6. CDR3 DNA sequence: TGTGCCAGTAGTATCACGGGACTAGCGGGAGTCCATGAGCAGTTCTTC. Encoded protein: CASSITGLAGVHEQFF.

The V call is TRBV6-6, the J call TRBJ1-2, with D unclear. Between the trimmed V and J ends, which lost 10 bases and 0 bases, there was a span of 12 bases. The CDR3 has 13 residues. Germline lookup yields CDR1 MNHNY and CDR2 SVGAGI (reference sequence). The CDR3 loop reads CATGKGPNYGYTF. CDR3 DNA: TGTGCCACCGGGAAAGGACCTAACTATGGCTACACCTTC.

The J gene is TRBJ2-7, the V gene TRBV5-1; 7 bases align to TRBD1. CDR1 and CDR2 from the germline V gene are SGHRS and YFSETQ. The CDR3 totals 16 residues. The ends lost 4 bases at V and 0 bases at J; junction bases unmatched: 10. In DNA form, the CDR3 reads TGCGCCAGCAGCCTTCATCCGGGACAGAACTCCTACGAGCAGTACTTC. This sequence encodes CASSLHPGQNSYEQYF.

The sample holds one count of this clone. The V call is TRBV6-5, the J call TRBJ2-2; no clear D. CDR3 length: 13 amino acids. Per germline, CDR1 MNHEY and CDR2 SVGAGI. V was cut by 3 bases and J by 6 bases, with 8 bases left in between. CDR3 nucleotide sequence: TGTGCCAGCAGTTATAGTGGGCCCGGGGAGCTGTTTTTT. This sequence encodes CASSYSGPGELFF.